Below, one T cell receptor beta chain is given with its context. The antigen remains undetermined. This sample is drawn from a study of PD-1 blockade in classical Hodgkin lymphoma. Study-level results: There was a significant rise in CD4+ TCR diversity by C4D1, with no such rise for CD8+.

Clones were sequenced by immunoSEQ multiplex PCR, and TCRdb holds only the in-frame ones, with some missing. The data hold more than 95,000 clones, with about 92% observed a single time. Time point of the sample: cycle 4 day 1 (C4D1), after 6 weeks of nivolumab. The patients all showed relapse after autologous stem cell transplantation, while their brentuximab vedotin exposure varied. The sequenced sample was peripheral blood mononuclear cells (PBMCs), obtained before the fourth cycle of nivolumab. This sequence was found in a human donor with classical Hodgkin lymphoma.

The CDR3 loop is CASSPSASKQFF. In DNA, the CDR3 is TGTGCCAGCAGTCCCTCCGCTAGCAAGCAGTTCTTC. V gene TRBV25-1 combines with J gene TRBJ2-1, with D perhaps TRBD2 (5 bases). Germline lookup yields CDR1 MGHDK and CDR2 SYGVNS. The length of the CDR3 is 12 residues. Deletions cut 5 bases from V and 11 bases from J, with 13 bases between. Looking up the rest from reference TRBV25-1 and TRBJ2-1 gives the full variable domain: EADIYQTPRYLVIGTGKKITLECSQTMGHDKMYWYQQDPGMELHLIHYSYGVNSTEKGDLSSESTVSRIRTEHFPLTLESARPSHTSQYLCASSPSASKQFFGPGTRLTVL.